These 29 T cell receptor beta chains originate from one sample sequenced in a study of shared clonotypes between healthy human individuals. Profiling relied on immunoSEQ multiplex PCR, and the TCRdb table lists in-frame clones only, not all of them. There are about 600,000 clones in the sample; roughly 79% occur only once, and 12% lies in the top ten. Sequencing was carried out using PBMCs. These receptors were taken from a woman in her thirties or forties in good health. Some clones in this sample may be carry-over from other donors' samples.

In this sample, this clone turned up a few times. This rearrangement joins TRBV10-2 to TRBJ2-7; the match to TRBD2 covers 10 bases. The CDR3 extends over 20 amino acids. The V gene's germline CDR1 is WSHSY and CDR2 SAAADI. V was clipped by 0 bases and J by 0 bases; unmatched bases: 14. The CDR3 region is CASSESPLVEGLASSYEQYF. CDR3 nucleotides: TGCGCCAGCAGTGAGTCCCCTTTAGTTGAGGGACTAGCGAGCTCCTACGAGCAGTACTTC.

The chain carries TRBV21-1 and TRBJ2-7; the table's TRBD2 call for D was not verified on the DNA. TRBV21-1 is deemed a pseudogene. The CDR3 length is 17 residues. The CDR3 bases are TGTGCCAGCAGCAAGGATCTAGCGGGAAGCCTCTACTACGAGCAGTACTTC. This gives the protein CASSKDLAGSLYYEQYF.

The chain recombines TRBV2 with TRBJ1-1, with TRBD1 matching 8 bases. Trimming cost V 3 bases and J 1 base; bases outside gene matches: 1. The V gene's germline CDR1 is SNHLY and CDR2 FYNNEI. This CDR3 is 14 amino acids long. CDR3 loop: CASSEGTGNTEAFF. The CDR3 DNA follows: TGTGCCAGCAGTGAGGGGACAGGGAACACTGAAGCTTTCTTT.

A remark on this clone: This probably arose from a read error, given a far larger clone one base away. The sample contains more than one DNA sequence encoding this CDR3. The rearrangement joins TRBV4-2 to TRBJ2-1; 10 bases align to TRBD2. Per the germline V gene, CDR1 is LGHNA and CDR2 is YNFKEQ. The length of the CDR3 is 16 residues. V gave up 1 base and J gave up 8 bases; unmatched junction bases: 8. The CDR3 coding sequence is TGTGCCAGCAGCCAAGCAGCTAGCGGGAGTTTCCATGAGCAGTTCTTC. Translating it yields CASSQAASGSFHEQFF.

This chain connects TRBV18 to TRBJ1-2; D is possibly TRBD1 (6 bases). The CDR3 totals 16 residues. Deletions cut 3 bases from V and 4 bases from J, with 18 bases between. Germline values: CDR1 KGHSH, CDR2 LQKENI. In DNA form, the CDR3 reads TGTGCCAGCTCACCCCGGGGGGGCCGGCTACTCTATGGCTACACCTTC. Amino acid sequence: CASSPRGGRLLYGYTF.

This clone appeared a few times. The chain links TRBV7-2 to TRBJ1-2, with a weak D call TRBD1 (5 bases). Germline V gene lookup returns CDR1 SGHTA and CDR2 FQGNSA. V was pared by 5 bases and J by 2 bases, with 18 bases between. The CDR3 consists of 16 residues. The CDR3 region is CASSSSGERGNYGYTF. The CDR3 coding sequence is TGTGCCAGCAGCAGTAGCGGGGAACGGGGCAACTATGGCTACACCTTC. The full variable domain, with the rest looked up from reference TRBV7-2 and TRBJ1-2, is GAGVSQSPSNKVTEKGKDVELRCDPISGHTALYWYRQSLGQGLEFLIYFQGNSAPDKSGLPSDRFSAERTGGSVSTLTIQRTQQEDSAVYLCASSSSGERGNYGYTFGSGTRLTVV.

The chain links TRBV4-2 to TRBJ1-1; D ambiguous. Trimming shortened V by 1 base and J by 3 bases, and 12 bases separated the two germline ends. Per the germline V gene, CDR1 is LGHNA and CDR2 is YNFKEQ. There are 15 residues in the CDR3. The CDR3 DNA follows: TGTGCCAGCAGCCAAGCGGCGCCCCCGGACACTGAAGCTTTCTTT. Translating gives CASSQAAPPDTEAFF.

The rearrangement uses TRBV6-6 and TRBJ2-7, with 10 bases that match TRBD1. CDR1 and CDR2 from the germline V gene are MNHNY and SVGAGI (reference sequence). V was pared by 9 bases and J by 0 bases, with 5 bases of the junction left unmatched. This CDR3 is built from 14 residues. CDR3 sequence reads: CASSGTGVSYEQYF. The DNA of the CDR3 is TGTGCCAGTTCCGGGACAGGGGTCTCCTACGAGCAGTACTTC.

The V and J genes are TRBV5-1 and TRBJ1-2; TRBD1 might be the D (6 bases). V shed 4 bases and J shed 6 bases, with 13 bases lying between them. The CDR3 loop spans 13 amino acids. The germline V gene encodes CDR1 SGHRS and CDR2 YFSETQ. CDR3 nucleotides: TGCGCCAGCAGCCCGGGACACTACGATGGCTACACCTTC. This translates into CASSPGHYDGYTF.

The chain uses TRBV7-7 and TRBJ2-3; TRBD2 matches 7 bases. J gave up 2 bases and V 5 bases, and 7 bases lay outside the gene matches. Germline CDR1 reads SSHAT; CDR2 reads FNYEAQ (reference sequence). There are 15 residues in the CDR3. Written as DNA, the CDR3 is TGTGCCAGCAGCCCGAGCGGGGCATACACAGATACGCAGTATTTT. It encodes CASSPSGAYTDTQYF.

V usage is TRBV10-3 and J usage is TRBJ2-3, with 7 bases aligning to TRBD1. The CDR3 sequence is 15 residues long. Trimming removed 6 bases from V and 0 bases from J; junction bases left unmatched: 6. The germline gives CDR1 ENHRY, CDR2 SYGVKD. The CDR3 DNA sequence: TGTGCCATCAGAGAAAGACAGGGTAGCACAGATACGCAGTATTTT. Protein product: CAIRERQGSTDTQYF.

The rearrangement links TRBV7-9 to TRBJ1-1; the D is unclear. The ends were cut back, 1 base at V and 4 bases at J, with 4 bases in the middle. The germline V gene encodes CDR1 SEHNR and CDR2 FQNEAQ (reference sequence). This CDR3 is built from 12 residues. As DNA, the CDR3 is TGTGCCAGCAGCTTAGAGAGCACTGAAGCTTTCTTT. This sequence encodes CASSLESTEAFF.

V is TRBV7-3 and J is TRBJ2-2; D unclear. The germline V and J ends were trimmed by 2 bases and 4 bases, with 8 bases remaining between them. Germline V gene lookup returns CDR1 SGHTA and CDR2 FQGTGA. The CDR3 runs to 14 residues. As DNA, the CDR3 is TGTGCCAGCAGCTTAGGGCTTGCCACCGGGGAGCTGTTTTTT. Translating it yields CASSLGLATGELFF. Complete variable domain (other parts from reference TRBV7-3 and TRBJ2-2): GAGVSQTPSNKVTEKGKYVELRCDPISGHTALYWYRQSLGQGPEFLIYFQGTGAADDSGLPNDRFFAVRPEGSVSTLKIQRTERGDSAVYLCASSLGLATGELFFGEGSRLTVL.

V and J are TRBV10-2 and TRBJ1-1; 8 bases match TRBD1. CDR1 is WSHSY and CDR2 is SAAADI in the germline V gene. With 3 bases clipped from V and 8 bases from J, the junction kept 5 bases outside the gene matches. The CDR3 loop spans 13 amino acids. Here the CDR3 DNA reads TGCGCCAGCAGTGAAAACAGGGACAGGGAAGCTTTCTTT. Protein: CASSENRDREAFF.

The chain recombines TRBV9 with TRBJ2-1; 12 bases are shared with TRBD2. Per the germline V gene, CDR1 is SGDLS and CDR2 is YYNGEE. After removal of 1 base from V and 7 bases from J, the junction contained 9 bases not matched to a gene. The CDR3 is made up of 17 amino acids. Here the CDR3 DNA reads TGTGCCAGCAGCGTAACCGTACTAGCGGGAGGAACTAATGAGCAGTTCTTC. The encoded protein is CASSVTVLAGGTNEQFF.

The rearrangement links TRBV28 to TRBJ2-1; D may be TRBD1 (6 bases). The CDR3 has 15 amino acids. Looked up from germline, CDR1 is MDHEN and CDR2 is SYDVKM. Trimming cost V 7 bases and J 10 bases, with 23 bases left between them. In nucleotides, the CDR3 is TGTGCCAGCAACCTAGCAGGGGCGCCCTCGAGGGAGCAGTTCTTC. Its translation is CASNLAGAPSREQFF.

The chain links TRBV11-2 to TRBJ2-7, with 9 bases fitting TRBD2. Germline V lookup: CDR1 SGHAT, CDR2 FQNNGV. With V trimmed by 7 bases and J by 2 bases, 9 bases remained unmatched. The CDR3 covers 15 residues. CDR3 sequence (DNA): TGTGCCAGCACCCCCGGGACTAGCCGGACCTACGAGCAGTACTTC. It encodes CASTPGTSRTYEQYF. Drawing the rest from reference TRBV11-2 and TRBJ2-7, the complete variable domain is EAGVAQSPRYKIIEKRQSVAFWCNPISGHATLYWYQQILGQGPKLLIQFQNNGVVDDSQLPKDRFSAERLKGVDSTLKIQPAKLEDSAVYLCASTPGTSRTYEQYFGPGTRLTVT.

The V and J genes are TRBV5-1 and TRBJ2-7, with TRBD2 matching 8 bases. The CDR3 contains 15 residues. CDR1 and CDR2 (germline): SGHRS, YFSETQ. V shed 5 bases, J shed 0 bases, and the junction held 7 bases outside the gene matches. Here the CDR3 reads CASRQTSGPSYEQYF. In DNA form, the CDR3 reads TGCGCCAGCAGACAAACTAGCGGCCCCTCCTACGAGCAGTACTTC.

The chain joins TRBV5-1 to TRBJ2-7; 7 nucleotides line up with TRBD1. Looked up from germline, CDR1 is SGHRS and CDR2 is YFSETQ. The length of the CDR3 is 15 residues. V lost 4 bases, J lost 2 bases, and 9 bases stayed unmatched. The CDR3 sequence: CASSPGTDQTYEQYF. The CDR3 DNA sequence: TGCGCCAGCAGCCCTGGGACAGATCAAACCTACGAGCAGTACTTC.

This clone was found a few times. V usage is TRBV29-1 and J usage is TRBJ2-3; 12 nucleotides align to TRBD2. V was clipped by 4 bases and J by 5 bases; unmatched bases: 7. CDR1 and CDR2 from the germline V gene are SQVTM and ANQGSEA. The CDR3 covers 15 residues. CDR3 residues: CSVAITLAGGDTQYF. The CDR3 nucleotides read TGCAGCGTTGCCATTACACTAGCGGGAGGAGATACGCAGTATTTT.

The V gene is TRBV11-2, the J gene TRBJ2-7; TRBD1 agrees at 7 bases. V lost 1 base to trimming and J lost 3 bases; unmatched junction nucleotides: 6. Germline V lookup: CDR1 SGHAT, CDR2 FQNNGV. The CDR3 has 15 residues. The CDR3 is CASSLASTGNYEQYF. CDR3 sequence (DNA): TGTGCCAGCAGCTTAGCCTCGACAGGGAACTACGAGCAGTACTTC.

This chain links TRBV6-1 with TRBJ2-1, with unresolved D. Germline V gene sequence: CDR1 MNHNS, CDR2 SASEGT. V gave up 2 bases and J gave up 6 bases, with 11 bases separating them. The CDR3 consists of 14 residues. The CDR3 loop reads CASSEWRRPNEQFF. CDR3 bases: TGTGCCAGCAGTGAATGGCGGCGGCCCAATGAGCAGTTCTTC.

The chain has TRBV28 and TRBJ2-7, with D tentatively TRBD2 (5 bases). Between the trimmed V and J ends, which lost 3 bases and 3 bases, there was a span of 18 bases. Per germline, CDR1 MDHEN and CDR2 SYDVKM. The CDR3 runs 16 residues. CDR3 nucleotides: TGTGCCAGCAGTTTGGCAGCCGGTGACTATTACTACGAGCAGTACTTC. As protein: CASSLAAGDYYYEQYF.

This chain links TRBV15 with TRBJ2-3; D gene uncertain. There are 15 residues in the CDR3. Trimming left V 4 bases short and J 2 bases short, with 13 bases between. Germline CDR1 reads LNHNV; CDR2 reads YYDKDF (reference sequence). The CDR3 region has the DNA TGTGCCACCAGCACCAGTGGGAAGCCCACAGATACGCAGTATTTT. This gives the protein CATSTSGKPTDTQYF.

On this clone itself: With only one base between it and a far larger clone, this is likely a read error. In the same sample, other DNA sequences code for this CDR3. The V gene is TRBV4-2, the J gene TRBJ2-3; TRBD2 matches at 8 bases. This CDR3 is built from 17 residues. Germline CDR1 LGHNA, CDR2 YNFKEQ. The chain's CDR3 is CASSRALSGINTDTQYF. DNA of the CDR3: TGTGCTAGCAGTCGAGCCCTTAGCGGGATAAACACAGATACGCAGTATTTT.

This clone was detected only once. The CDR3: CASSQGGQFREQYF. The CDR3 DNA reads as TGTGCCAGCAGCCAGGGGGGGCAGTTTAGGGAGCAGTACTTC. The V call is TRBV7-8, the J call TRBJ2-7, with D perhaps TRBD1 or TRBD2 (7 bases each). Germline CDR1 is SGHVS and CDR2 is FQNEAQ. V was trimmed by 5 bases and J by 7 bases, leaving 18 bases between them. The CDR3 is 14 residues long.

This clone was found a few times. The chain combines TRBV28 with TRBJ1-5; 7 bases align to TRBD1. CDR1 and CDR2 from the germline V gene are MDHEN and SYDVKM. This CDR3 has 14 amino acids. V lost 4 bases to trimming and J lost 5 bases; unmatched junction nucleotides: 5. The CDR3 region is CASSSGTAYQPQHF. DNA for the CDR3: TGTGCCAGCAGTTCCGGGACAGCCTATCAGCCCCAGCATTTT. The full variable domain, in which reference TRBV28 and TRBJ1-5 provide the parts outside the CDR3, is DVKVTQSSRYLVKRTGEKVFLECVQDMDHENMFWYRQDPGLGLRLIYFSYDVKMKEKGDIPEGYSVSREKKERFSLILESASTNQTSMYLCASSSGTAYQPQHFGDGTRLSIL.

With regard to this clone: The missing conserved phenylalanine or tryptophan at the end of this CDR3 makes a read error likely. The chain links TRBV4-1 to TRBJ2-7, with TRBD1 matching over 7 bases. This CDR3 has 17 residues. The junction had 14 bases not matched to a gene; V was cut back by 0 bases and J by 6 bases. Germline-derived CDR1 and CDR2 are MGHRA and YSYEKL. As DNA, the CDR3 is TGCGCCAGCAGCCAAGATCCCCTGACAGGGAAATCGTCCGAGCAGTACCTC. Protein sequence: CASSQDPLTGKSSEQYL.

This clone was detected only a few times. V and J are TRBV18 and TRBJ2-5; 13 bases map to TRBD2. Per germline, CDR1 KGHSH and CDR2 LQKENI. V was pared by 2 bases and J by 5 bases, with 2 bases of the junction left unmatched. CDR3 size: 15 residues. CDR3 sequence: CASSPGTSGTETQYF. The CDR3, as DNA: TGTGCCAGCTCACCAGGGACTAGCGGGACGGAGACCCAGTACTTC.